This T cell receptor beta chain was found in a study of metastatic and nonmetastatic thyroid tumors. The overall study: Across blood and tumor or nodule tissue, repertoires from malignant and benign thyroid patients were compared with one another. Findings and caveats of the study: In blood and tumor, TCR beta diversity was reportedly significantly higher in malignant thyroid tumors than in benign nodules.

As processed by the authors: A classifier of distant metastasis in papillary thyroid cancer was built from CDR3 differences (across clinicopathological groups). TCRdb re-clonotyped the PCR reads through MiXCR. For this entry, the V and J calls and clone size follow TCRdb and not the study's own pipeline. This table has tens of thousands of clones, roughly 17% appearing once. No patient had received any treatment before thyroid surgery. This clone occurred many times. No antigen is known for it. Looked up from germline, CDR1 is GTSNPN and CDR2 is SVGIG (reference sequence). V lost 2 bases and J 4 bases, leaving 12 bases between the germline ends. This CDR3 has 14 amino acids.

Sequencing was carried out using blood. V and J are TRBV30 and TRBJ2-1; D gene unclear. The TCR sequence derives from a male donor with papillary thyroid cancer or a benign thyroid nodule (not recorded which). Some clones in this sample may be carry-over from other donors' samples. The CDR3: CAWSQAAPYNEQFF. CDR3 sequence (DNA): TGTGCCTGGAGTCAGGCGGCTCCTTACAATGAGCAGTTCTTC. The full variable domain, rest sourced from reference TRBV30 and TRBJ2-1, is SQTIHQWPATLVQPVGSPLSLECTVEGTSNPNLYWYRQAAGRGLQLLFYSVGIGQISSEVPQNLSASRPQDRQFILSSKKLLLSDSGFYLCAWSQAAPYNEQFFGPGTRLTVL.